Below are 30 T cell receptor beta chains sequenced from a single sample in a study of blood T cell repertoires in COVID-19. TCRdb's table, derived via immunoSEQ multiplex PCR, lists solely in-frame clones and lacks some. The profile shows 250,000 to 350,000 clones, about 81% of them singletons. Sequenced material: peripheral blood. The receptor set was obtained from a human donor with COVID-19, enrolled during active disease. The donor label of this sample is uncertain.

The V and J genes are TRBV7-9 and TRBJ2-1; possible D gene TRBD2, 6 bases. Trimming stripped 4 bases from V and 8 bases from J, with 21 bases between. Germline CDR1 and CDR2: SEHNR and FQNEAQ (reference sequence). This CDR3 region has 16 residues. CDR3 nucleotide sequence: TGTGCCAGCAGCTCGATCCGACTAGATGGCATAGATGAGCAGTTCTTC. This translates into CASSSIRLDGIDEQFF.

The chain couples TRBV7-2 to TRBJ1-2; possibly TRBD1 for D (5 bases). The CDR3 runs to 15 residues. Between the trimmed V and J ends, which lost 6 bases and 4 bases, there was a span of 18 bases. From germline, CDR1 is SGHTA and CDR2 FQGNSA. In nucleotides, the CDR3 is TGTGCCAGCAGTTGGAGTCAGACAGTCCTCTATGGCTACACCTTC. Its protein is CASSWSQTVLYGYTF. Full variable domain (remainder filled in from reference TRBV7-2 and TRBJ1-2): GAGVSQSPSNKVTEKGKDVELRCDPISGHTALYWYRQSLGQGLEFLIYFQGNSAPDKSGLPSDRFSAERTGGSVSTLTIQRTQQEDSAVYLCASSWSQTVLYGYTFGSGTRLTVV.

V usage is TRBV5-1 and J usage is TRBJ1-3; D is uncertain. Germline V gene data show CDR1 as SGHRS and CDR2 as YFSETQ. This CDR3 region has 16 residues. V shed 8 bases and J shed 3 bases, with 21 bases lying between them. CDR3 coding DNA: TGCGCCAGTAACTCCGGGCCCACGGCGGGTGGAAACACCATATATTTT. Translated, it gives CASNSGPTAGGNTIYF.

The rearrangement uses TRBV10-1 and TRBJ2-3; the D is unclear. The length of the CDR3 is 11 residues. From germline, CDR1 is WNHNN and CDR2 SYGVQD (reference sequence). Trimming removed 2 bases at V and 14 bases at J, with 11 bases between. The DNA of the CDR3 is TGCGCCAGCAGTGAGGAGTCCCAGGTGTATTTT. This gives the protein CASSEESQVYF.

The count of this clone is one. The chain employs TRBV5-4 and TRBJ2-7, with TRBD1 matching 7 bases. From germline, CDR1 is SGHNT and CDR2 YYREEE (reference sequence). This CDR3 spans 15 amino acids. The trim removed 2 bases at V and 2 bases at J, leaving 7 bases unmatched. DNA for the CDR3: TGTGCCAGCAGCTTAGGACAGGCGTCGACCTACGAGCAGTACTTC. It specifies CASSLGQASTYEQYF.

The genes are TRBV5-6 and TRBJ2-4, with a weak D call TRBD2 (5 bases). The CDR3 is made up of 15 amino acids. The germline V and J ends were trimmed by 2 bases and 7 bases, with 16 bases remaining between them. Germline values: CDR1 SGHDT, CDR2 YYEEEE. Here the CDR3 reads CASSFGVGPRNIQYF. The DNA of the CDR3 is TGTGCCAGCAGCTTCGGGGTTGGACCGAGGAACATTCAGTACTTC.

V and J are TRBV15 and TRBJ2-2; D might be TRBD2 (5 bases). Looked up from germline, CDR1 is LNHNV and CDR2 is YYDKDF (reference sequence). V lost 4 bases and J lost 8, with 11 bases in between. CDR3 length: 13 residues. The CDR3 region is CATSKDYHGELFF. CDR3 sequence (DNA): TGTGCCACCAGCAAAGACTATCATGGGGAGCTGTTTTTT.

This chain joins TRBV5-4 and TRBJ2-1, with a possible D match to TRBD2 (7 bases). Germline V CDR1 and CDR2: SGHNT, YYREEE (reference sequence). The V end was cut by 3 bases, the J end by 7 bases, with 17 bases between. CDR3 length equals 15 residues. The CDR3 nucleotides are TGTGCCAGCAGCTCAACCCCCGAGGGGGGGAATGAGCAGTTCTTC. Its translation is CASSSTPEGGNEQFF.

This clone has just a few counts. The chain joins TRBV7-3 to TRBJ2-2; no reliable D call. This CDR3 is built from 14 residues. The germline CDR1 and CDR2 sequences are SGHTA and FQGTGA. V was shortened by 5 bases and J by 6 bases, with 13 bases between the two germline ends. The CDR3: CASSRVAAAGELFF. The CDR3 DNA reads TGTGCCAGCAGCCGGGTAGCCGCCGCCGGGGAGCTGTTTTTT.

This chain connects TRBV20-1 to TRBJ2-4; D possibly corresponds to TRBD1 (5 bases). The CDR3 contains 11 residues. Looked up from germline, CDR1 is DFQATT and CDR2 is SNEGSKA (reference sequence). V lost 3 bases to trimming and J lost 8 bases, with 8 bases between them. CDR3 residues: CSASLQDIQYF. The CDR3 DNA reads as TGCAGTGCTAGTCTACAGGACATTCAGTACTTC.

The genes are TRBV4-1 and TRBJ2-7; TRBD1 matches 8 bases. The CDR3 totals 14 residues. Germline V gives CDR1 MGHRA, CDR2 YSYEKL. V shed 0 bases and J 7 bases; nucleotides not matched to a gene: 5. The CDR3 DNA follows: TGCGCCAGCAGCCAAGACAGGGGGCAGGGGGAGCAGTACTTC. Its protein product is CASSQDRGQGEQYF.

The rearrangement links TRBV27 to TRBJ2-5; D is perhaps TRBD1 (6 bases). The CDR3 covers 15 residues. Germline V gene lookup returns CDR1 MNHEY and CDR2 SMNVEV (reference sequence). V was clipped by 0 bases and J by 2 bases, with 10 bases between them. The CDR3 protein is CASSLSNGQQETQYF. The CDR3 nucleotides read TGTGCCAGCAGTTTATCGAACGGACAGCAAGAGACCCAGTACTTC.

The chain is built from TRBV29-1 and TRBJ1-1, with a tentative D call TRBD1 (6 bases). Germline V gene sequence: CDR1 SQVTM, CDR2 ANQGSEA. Between the trimmed V and J ends, which lost 7 bases and 5 bases, there was a span of 17 bases. This CDR3 contains 13 residues. CDR3 region: CSASRGGDTEAFF. The CDR3 DNA follows: TGCAGCGCCTCCAGAGGGGGAGATACTGAAGCTTTCTTT.

The genes are TRBV14 and TRBJ2-7; tentatively, D is TRBD2 (5 bases). The germline V gene has CDR1 SGHDN and CDR2 FVKESK. The CDR3 runs 12 residues. The V end lost 4 bases, the J end lost 7 bases, and 11 bases lay between the germline ends. CDR3 sequence (DNA): TGTGCCAGCAGCCGAGGGTCGGGTGAGCAGTACTTC. It is translated as CASSRGSGEQYF.

The chain's CDR3 is CAWSGRFAGRDNSPLHF. The CDR3 region has the DNA TGTGCCTGGAGCGGGCGTTTTGCAGGGCGTGATAATTCACCCCTCCACTTT. This chain uses TRBV30 with TRBJ1-6, with D perhaps TRBD1 (5 bases). There are 17 residues in the CDR3. CDR1 is GTSNPN, CDR2 SVGIG, per germline (reference sequence). V gave up 3 bases and J gave up 5 bases, with 20 bases separating them.

This chain links TRBV5-5 with TRBJ2-1; 8 nucleotides line up with TRBD2. The V gene end was trimmed by 0 bases and the J gene end by 3 bases; junction bases not matched to a gene: 5. The CDR3 has 16 amino acids. Germline V gives CDR1 SGHKS, CDR2 YYEKEE (reference sequence). CDR3 sequence reads: CASSLELAVDYNEQFF. DNA of the CDR3: TGTGCCAGCAGCTTGGAACTAGCGGTTGACTACAATGAGCAGTTCTTC.

This clone is a singleton in its sample. V and J are TRBV27 and TRBJ2-2; 8 positions agree with TRBD2. Germline assignment: CDR1 MNHEY and CDR2 SMNVEV (reference sequence). This CDR3 is 18 amino acids long. Trimming removed 3 bases from V and 0 bases from J; junction bases left unmatched: 9. The DNA of the CDR3 is TGTGCCAGCAGTTTCATCCCCGGGGGGGCTTCGAACACCGGGGAGCTGTTTTTT. Translation gives CASSFIPGGASNTGELFF.

The genes are TRBV14 and TRBJ1-1, with D perhaps TRBD1 (5 bases). Germline values: CDR1 SGHDN, CDR2 FVKESK. V gave up 0 bases and J gave up 6 bases, with 11 bases separating them. The CDR3 runs to 14 residues. The CDR3 reads CASSQDLRAAEAFF. CDR3 DNA sequence: TGTGCCAGCAGCCAAGATCTCAGGGCGGCTGAAGCTTTCTTT.

The chain employs TRBV7-9 and TRBJ1-5, with 9 bases aligning to TRBD1. Germline CDR1 is SEHNR and CDR2 is FQNEAQ (reference sequence). CDR3 length: 16 amino acids. Unmatched junction bases numbered 8, after V lost 2 bases and J lost 6 bases. CDR3 in amino acids: CASSLSTGTGFQPQHF. CDR3 DNA sequence: TGTGCCAGCAGCTTATCCACCGGGACAGGGTTTCAGCCCCAGCATTTT. The complete variable domain, with remaining parts taken from reference TRBV7-9 and TRBJ1-5, reads DTGVSQNPRHKITKRGQNVTFRCDPISEHNRLYWYRQTLGQGPEFLTYFQNEAQLEKSRLLSDRFSAERPKGSFSTLEIQRTEQGDSAMYLCASSLSTGTGFQPQHFGDGTRLSIL.

The chain joins TRBV19 to TRBJ1-4, with 9 positions matching TRBD1. Germline V CDR1 and CDR2: LNHDA, SQIVND (reference sequence). The CDR3 contains 14 residues. V dropped 4 bases and J dropped 5; count of bases not matched to a gene: 2. The CDR3 protein is CASSKDRGNEKLFF. In DNA form, the CDR3 reads TGTGCCAGTAGTAAGGACAGGGGAAATGAAAAACTGTTTTTT.

CDR3 DNA sequence: TGTGCCAGCAGCTTAGGCACAGGGAAGGCCGGCTACACCTTC. The encoded protein is CASSLGTGKAGYTF. The chain joins TRBV7-9 to TRBJ1-2, with D tentatively TRBD1 (6 bases). Trimming pared 1 base from V and 8 bases from J, leaving 14 bases between. The CDR3 runs to 14 residues. CDR1 is SEHNR, CDR2 FQNEAQ, per germline (reference sequence).

The chain joins TRBV30 to TRBJ1-6; D uncertain. From germline, CDR1 is GTSNPN and CDR2 SVGIG (reference sequence). CDR3 length: 13 amino acids. Trimming cost V 7 bases and J 6 bases, with 13 bases left between them. The CDR3: CASAWGGNSPLHF. The CDR3 region has the DNA TGTGCCTCTGCCTGGGGAGGTAATTCACCCCTCCACTTT.

The CDR3 loop reads CAISERGGREHEQYF. DNA of the CDR3: TGTGCCATCAGTGAGAGGGGGGGGCGGGAGCACGAGCAGTACTTC. This sequence joins TRBV10-3 and TRBJ2-7; maybe TRBD2 (7 bases). Trimming removed 2 bases from V and 5 bases from J, with 16 bases in between. CDR3 length: 15 amino acids. Germline V gives CDR1 ENHRY, CDR2 SYGVKD.

The genes are TRBV21-1 and TRBJ1-1; the table's D gene call, TRBD1, was not cross checked with the DNA. TRBV21-1 is a known pseudogene. The CDR3 is 14 amino acids. CDR3 in DNA: TGTGCCAGCAGCCTGGGGCAGGGTAGGACTGAAGCTTTCTTT. It translates to CASSLGQGRTEAFF.

This clone occurred once. The chain links TRBV28 to TRBJ2-1; 7 nucleotides align to TRBD1. Per the germline V gene, CDR1 is MDHEN and CDR2 is SYDVKM. Trimming at V came to 8 bases and at J to 7 bases, leaving 17 bases not matched to a gene. The CDR3 contains 16 residues. The DNA of the CDR3 is TGTGCCAGCGACTCGTTGACATTAGGGGGCAGGAATGAGCAGTTCTTC. Protein product: CASDSLTLGGRNEQFF.

The rearrangement uses TRBV7-9 and TRBJ2-1; D might be TRBD2 (5 bases). The germline gives CDR1 SEHNR, CDR2 FQNEAQ (reference sequence). V shed 4 bases and J shed 8 bases, with 15 bases lying between them. CDR3 length: 14 amino acids. CDR3: CASSSTKTSDEQFF. The CDR3 region has the DNA TGTGCCAGCAGCTCAACCAAAACTAGTGATGAGCAGTTCTTC.

The chain carries TRBV6-5 and TRBJ2-7; 9 bases fit TRBD1. The J segment lost 6 bases and the V segment lost 6 bases, leaving 12 bases of the junction unmatched. CDR1 is MNHEY and CDR2 is SVGAGI in the germline V gene. CDR3 length: 15 amino acids. The CDR3: CASSPQPGQGFEQYF. CDR3 sequence (DNA): TGTGCCAGCAGCCCCCAGCCGGGACAGGGATTCGAGCAGTACTTC.

This clone came up once. The chain joins TRBV13 to TRBJ1-1; no reliable D call. CDR1 and CDR2 from the germline V gene are PRHDT and FYEKMQ (reference sequence). Trimming cost V 1 base and J 1 base, with 4 bases left between them. CDR3 length equals 13 residues. CDR3 amino acids: CASSLAGNTEAFF. CDR3 in DNA: TGTGCCAGCAGCTTAGCAGGGAACACTGAAGCTTTCTTT.

This chain uses TRBV27 with TRBJ2-3; 8 bases are a match to TRBD1. There are 14 residues in the CDR3. The trim removed 8 bases at V and 2 bases at J, leaving 6 bases unmatched. Germline V gene sequence: CDR1 MNHEY, CDR2 SMNVEV (reference sequence). CDR3 residues: CASALTGDTDTQYF. DNA of the CDR3: TGTGCCAGCGCCTTGACAGGGGACACAGATACGCAGTATTTT.

The J gene is TRBJ1-3, the V gene TRBV7-2; D gene ambiguous. CDR1 and CDR2 from the germline V gene are SGHTA and FQGNSA. Trimming removed 0 bases at V and 0 bases at J, with 6 bases between. CDR3 length: 15 amino acids. The CDR3 spells CASSLAYGSGNTIYF. The CDR3, as DNA: TGTGCCAGCAGCTTAGCGTACGGCTCTGGAAACACCATATATTTT.